The 7 T cell receptor beta chains presented below share a single source sample, sequenced in a study of blood T cell repertoires in COVID-19. TCRdb keeps only in-frame clones here, not all; method: immunoSEQ multiplex PCR. In the table there are about 210,000 clones, 65% to 90% of which are singletons. The sequenced sample consisted of PBMCs or T cells enriched from blood (not recorded which). The source of these receptors is a woman between 50 and 59 years old with acute COVID-19.

The chain is built from TRBV9 and TRBJ1-4; maybe TRBD1 (5 bases). Germline-derived CDR1 and CDR2 are SGDLS and YYNGEE. The CDR3 loop spans 13 amino acids. Trimming stripped 4 bases from V and 7 bases from J, with 11 bases between. The CDR3 sequence: CASSLSGGEKLFF. CDR3 DNA: TGTGCCAGCAGCCTTAGCGGGGGTGAAAAACTGTTTTTT.

This chain connects TRBV7-8 to TRBJ1-6; no clear D gene. This CDR3 spans 19 amino acids. CDR1 is SGHVS, CDR2 FQNEAQ, per germline. The V end was cut by 3 bases, the J end by 0 bases, with 18 bases between. As DNA, the CDR3 is TGTGCCAGCAGCTTCGAGAACACTCAAGGACTCTCCTATAATTCACCCCTCCACTTT. Translation: CASSFENTQGLSYNSPLHF.

The CDR3 nucleotides read TGTGCCACCAGTGATCCGGTGCCCCTGTCCACCGGGGAGCTGTTTTTT. As protein: CATSDPVPLSTGELFF. The V call is TRBV24-1, the J call TRBJ2-2; D gene uncertain. Germline V CDR1 and CDR2: KGHDR, SFDVKD. The CDR3 has 16 residues. V shed 3 bases and J shed 4 bases, with 14 bases lying between them.

The chain joins TRBV12-3 or TRBV12-4 to TRBJ2-1; D call uncertain. The CDR3 sequence is 13 residues long. With 3 bases removed from V and 6 bases from J, the gap between germline ends came to 9 bases. The CDR3 loop reads CASSLVVVNEQFF. The CDR3 coding sequence is TGTGCCAGCAGTTTGGTTGTAGTCAATGAGCAGTTCTTC.

The rearrangement links TRBV7-9 to TRBJ2-5, with 8 bases that match TRBD1. Germline trimming cut 5 bases from V and 4 bases from J; bases unmatched to any gene: 12. Germline loops: CDR1 SEHNR, CDR2 FQNEAQ (reference sequence). This CDR3 is 16 amino acids long. This CDR3 reads CASSLDRGSVPETQYF. CDR3 nucleotides: TGTGCCAGCAGCCTTGACAGGGGTTCGGTTCCAGAGACCCAGTACTTC.

This rearrangement joins TRBV18 to TRBJ2-7, with 7 bases aligning to TRBD1. Germline loops: CDR1 KGHSH, CDR2 LQKENI. After removal of 6 bases from V and 2 bases from J, the junction contained 7 bases not matched to a gene. This CDR3 region has 14 residues. CDR3 coding DNA: TGTGCCAGCTCCCCTTATGGACAGGCCTACGAGCAGTACTTC. Residues: CASSPYGQAYEQYF.

This sequence joins TRBV7-9 and TRBJ2-5; D perhaps matches TRBD2 (7 bases). V was trimmed by 4 bases and J by 3 bases, leaving 21 bases between them. This CDR3 contains 17 residues. Looked up from germline, CDR1 is SEHNR and CDR2 is FQNEAQ (reference sequence). Here the CDR3 reads CASSYDLGGPQKETQYF. CDR3 nucleotides: TGTGCCAGCAGCTACGACCTGGGGGGGCCCCAAAAAGAGACCCAGTACTTC.